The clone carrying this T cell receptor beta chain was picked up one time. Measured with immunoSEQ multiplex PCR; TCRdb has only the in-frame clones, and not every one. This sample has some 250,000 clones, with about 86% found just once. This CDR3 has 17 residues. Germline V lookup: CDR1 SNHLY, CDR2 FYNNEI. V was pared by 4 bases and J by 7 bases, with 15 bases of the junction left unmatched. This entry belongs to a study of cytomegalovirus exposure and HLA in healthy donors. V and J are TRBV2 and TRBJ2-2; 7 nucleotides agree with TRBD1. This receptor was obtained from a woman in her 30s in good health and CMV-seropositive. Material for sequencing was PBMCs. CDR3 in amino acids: CASSVKAGGIFIGELFF. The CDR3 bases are TGTGCCAGCAGTGTAAAGGCAGGGGGAATATTCATCGGGGAGCTGTTTTTT. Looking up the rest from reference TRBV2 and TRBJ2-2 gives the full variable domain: EPEVTQTPSHQVTQMGQEVILRCVPISNHLYFYWYRQILGQKVEFLVSFYNNEISEKSEIFDDQFSVERPDGSNFTLKIRSTKLEDSAMYFCASSVKAGGIFIGELFFGEGSRLTVL.